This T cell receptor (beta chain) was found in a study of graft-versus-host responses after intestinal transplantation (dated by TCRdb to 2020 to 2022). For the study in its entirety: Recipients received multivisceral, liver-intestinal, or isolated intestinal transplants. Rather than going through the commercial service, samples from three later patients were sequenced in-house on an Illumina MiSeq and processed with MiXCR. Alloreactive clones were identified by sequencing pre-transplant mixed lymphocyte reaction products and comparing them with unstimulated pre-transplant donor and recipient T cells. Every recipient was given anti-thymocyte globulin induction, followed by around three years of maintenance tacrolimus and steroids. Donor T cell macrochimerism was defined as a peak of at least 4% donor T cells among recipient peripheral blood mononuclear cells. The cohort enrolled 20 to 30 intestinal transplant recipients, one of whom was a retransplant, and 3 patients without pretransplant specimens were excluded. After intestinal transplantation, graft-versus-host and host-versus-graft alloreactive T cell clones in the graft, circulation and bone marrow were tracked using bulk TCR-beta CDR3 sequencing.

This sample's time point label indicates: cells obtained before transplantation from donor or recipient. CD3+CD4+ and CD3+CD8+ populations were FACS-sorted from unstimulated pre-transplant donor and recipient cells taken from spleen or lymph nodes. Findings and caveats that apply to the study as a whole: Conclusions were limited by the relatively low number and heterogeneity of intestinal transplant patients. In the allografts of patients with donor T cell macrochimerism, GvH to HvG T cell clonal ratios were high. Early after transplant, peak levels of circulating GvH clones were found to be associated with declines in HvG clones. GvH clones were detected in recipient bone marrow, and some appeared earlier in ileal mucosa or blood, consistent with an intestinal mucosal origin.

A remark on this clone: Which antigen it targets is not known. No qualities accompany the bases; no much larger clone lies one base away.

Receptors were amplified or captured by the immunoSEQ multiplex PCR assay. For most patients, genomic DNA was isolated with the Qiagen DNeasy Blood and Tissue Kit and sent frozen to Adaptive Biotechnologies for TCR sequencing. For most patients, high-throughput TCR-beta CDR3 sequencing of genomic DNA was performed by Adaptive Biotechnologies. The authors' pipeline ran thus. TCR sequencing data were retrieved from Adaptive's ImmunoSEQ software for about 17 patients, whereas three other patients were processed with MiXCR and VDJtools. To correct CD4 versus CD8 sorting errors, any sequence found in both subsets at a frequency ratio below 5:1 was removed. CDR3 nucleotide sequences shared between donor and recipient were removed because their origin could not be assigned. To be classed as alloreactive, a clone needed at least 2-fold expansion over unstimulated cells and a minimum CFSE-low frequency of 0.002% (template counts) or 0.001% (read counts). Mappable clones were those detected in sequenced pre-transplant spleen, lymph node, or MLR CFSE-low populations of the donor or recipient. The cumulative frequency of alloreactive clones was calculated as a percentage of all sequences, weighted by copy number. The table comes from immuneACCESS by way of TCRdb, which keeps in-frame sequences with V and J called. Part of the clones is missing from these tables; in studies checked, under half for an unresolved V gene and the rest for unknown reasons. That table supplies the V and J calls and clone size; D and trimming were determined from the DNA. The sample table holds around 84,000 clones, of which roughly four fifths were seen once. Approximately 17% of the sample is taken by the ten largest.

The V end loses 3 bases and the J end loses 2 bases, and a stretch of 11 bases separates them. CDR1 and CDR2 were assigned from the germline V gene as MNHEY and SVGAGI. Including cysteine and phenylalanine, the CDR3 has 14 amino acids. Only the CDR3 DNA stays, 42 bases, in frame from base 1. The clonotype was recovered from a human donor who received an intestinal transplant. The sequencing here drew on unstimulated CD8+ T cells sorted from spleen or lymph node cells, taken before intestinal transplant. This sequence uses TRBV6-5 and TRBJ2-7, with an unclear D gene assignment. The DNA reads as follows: TGTGCCAGCAGTTATCGGCGCCTACCCTACGAGCAGTACTTC. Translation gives CASSYRRLPYEQYF.